Described below is a single T cell receptor (beta chain) sequence and its context. Per the original data handling: Reference gene primers were amplified, and this amplification served to estimate nucleated cell counts. TCRdb's copy holds only in-frame clones and misses some; the assay was immunoSEQ multiplex PCR. V and J calls and clone size are given by that table; D and trimming were obtained from the DNA. Of over 130,000 clones listed, roughly 80% were seen once; the top ten hold around 1.6%. Participants' own reports of clinical history determined their cohort assignment. Up to 2 weeks before entering the study, exposed participants had met a COVID-19 case. The record originates from a study of blood T cell repertoires in COVID-19. Study-wide context: COVID-19 samples, acute and convalescent, were from the United States, Italy and Spain.

CDR1 is GTSNPN, CDR2 SVGIG, per germline (reference sequence). With V trimmed by 0 bases and J by 6 bases, 3 bases remained unmatched. This CDR3 is built from 13 residues. J is TRBJ2-7 and V is TRBV30; 9 bases map to TRBD1. Input material: PBMCs or T cells enriched from blood (not recorded which). This sequence was found in a woman aged 18 to 35 who had been exposed to COVID-19. The CDR3 reads CAWSVTGGTEQYF. The CDR3 DNA follows: TGTGCCTGGAGTGTTACAGGGGGCACCGAGCAGTACTTC.